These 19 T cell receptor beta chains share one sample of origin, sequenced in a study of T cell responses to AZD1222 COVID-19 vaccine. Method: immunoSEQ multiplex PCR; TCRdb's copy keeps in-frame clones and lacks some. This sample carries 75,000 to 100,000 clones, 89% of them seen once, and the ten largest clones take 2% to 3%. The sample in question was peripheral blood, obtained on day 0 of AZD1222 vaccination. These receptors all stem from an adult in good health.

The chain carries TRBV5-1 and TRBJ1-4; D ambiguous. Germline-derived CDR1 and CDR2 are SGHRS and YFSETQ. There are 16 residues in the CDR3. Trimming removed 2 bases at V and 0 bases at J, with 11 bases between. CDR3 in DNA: TGCGCCAGCAGCTTACAGCTAGCAACAACTAATGAAAAACTGTTTTTT. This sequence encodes CASSLQLATTNEKLFF.

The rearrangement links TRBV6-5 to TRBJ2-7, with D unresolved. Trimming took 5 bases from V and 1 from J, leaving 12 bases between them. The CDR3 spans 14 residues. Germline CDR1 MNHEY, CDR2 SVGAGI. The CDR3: CASSIRSESYEQYF. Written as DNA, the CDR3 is TGTGCCAGCAGTATCCGTAGTGAATCCTACGAGCAGTACTTC.

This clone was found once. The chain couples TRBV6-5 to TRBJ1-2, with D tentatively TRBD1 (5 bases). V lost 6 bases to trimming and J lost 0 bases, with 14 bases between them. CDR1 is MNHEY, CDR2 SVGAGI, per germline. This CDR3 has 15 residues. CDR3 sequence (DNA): TGTGCCAGCAGGGGTCGGGGCTACCCTAACTATGGCTACACCTTC. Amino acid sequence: CASRGRGYPNYGYTF.

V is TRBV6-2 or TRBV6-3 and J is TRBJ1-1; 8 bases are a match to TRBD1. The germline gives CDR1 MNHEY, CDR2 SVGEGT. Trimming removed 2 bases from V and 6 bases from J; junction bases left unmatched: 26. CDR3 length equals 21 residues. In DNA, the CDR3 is TGTGCCAGCAGTTACGGGGCCTTACGTCCGACAGGGGTATTCGTGGAGTCTGAAGCTTTCTTT. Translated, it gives CASSYGALRPTGVFVESEAFF.

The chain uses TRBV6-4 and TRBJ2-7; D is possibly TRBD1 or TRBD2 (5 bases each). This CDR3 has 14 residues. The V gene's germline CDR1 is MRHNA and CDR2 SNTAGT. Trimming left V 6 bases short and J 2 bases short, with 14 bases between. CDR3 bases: TGTGCCAGCAGCCGGGGCCCTCCGCCCTACGAGCAGTACTTC. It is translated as CASSRGPPPYEQYF.

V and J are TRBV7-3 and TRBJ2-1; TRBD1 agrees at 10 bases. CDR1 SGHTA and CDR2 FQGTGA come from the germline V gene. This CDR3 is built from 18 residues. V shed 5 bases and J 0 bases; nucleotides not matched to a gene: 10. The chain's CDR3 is CASSQSPGTGDSYNEQFF. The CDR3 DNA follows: TGTGCCAGCAGCCAATCTCCCGGGACAGGGGACTCCTACAATGAGCAGTTCTTC.

Written as DNA, the CDR3 is TGTGCCAGCACCACGACAGGGTACAATGAGCAGTTCTTC. Encoded protein: CASTTTGYNEQFF. The V gene is TRBV27, the J gene TRBJ2-1, with TRBD1 identical over 7 bases. The CDR3 length is 13 residues. Germline assignment: CDR1 MNHEY and CDR2 SMNVEV (reference sequence). The V segment lost 7 bases and the J segment 4 bases; nucleotides outside the gene matches: 4.

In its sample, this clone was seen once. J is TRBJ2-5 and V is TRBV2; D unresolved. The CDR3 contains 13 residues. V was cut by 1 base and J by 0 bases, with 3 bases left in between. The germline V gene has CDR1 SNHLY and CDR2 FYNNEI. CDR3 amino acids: CASSEGHQETQYF. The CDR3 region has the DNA TGTGCCAGCAGTGAAGGACACCAAGAGACCCAGTACTTC. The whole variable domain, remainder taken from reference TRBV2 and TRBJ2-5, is EPEVTQTPSHQVTQMGQEVILRCVPISNHLYFYWYRQILGQKVEFLVSFYNNEISEKSEIFDDQFSVERPDGSNFTLKIRSTKLEDSAMYFCASSEGHQETQYFGPGTRLLVL.

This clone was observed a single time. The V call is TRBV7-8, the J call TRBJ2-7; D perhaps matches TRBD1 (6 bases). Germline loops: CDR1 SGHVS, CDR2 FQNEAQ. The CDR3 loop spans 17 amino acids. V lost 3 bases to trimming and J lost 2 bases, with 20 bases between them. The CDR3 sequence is CASSFRWATGTPYEQYF. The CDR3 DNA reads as TGTGCCAGCAGCTTTAGGTGGGCCACAGGGACCCCCTACGAGCAGTACTTC.

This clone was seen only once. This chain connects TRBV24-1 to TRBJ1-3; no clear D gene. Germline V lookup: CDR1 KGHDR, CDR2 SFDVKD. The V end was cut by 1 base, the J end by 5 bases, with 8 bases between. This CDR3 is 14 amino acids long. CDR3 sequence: CATSDFGVRNTIYF. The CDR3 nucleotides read TGTGCCACCAGTGATTTCGGGGTAAGAAACACCATATATTTT.

The CDR3 DNA sequence: TGTGCCAGCAGTTTATCCGGGACAGGGTTCTCTGGCTACACCTTC. Protein product: CASSLSGTGFSGYTF. This chain connects TRBV2 to TRBJ1-2; TRBD1 matches 9 bases. Trimming removed 5 bases from V and 7 bases from J; junction bases left unmatched: 11. CDR1 is SNHLY, CDR2 FYNNEI, per germline. CDR3 length: 15 residues.

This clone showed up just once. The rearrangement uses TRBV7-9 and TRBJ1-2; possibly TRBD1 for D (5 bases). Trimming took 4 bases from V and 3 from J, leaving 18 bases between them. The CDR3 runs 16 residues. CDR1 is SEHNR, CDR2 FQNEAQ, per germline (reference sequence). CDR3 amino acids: CASSSHTGTEDYGYTF. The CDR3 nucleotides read TGTGCCAGCAGCTCTCATACCGGGACCGAAGACTATGGCTACACCTTC.

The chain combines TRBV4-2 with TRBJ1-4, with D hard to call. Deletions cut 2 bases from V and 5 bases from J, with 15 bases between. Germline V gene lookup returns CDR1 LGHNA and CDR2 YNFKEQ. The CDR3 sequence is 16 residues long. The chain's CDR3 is CASSQSTTEINEKLFF. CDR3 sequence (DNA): TGTGCCAGCAGCCAAAGCACCACAGAAATAAATGAAAAACTGTTTTTT.

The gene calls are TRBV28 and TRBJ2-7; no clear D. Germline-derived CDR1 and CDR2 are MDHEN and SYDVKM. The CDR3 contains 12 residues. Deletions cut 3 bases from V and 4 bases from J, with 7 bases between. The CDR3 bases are TGTGCCAGCAGTTTTAAAGTATACGAGCAGTACTTC. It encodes CASSFKVYEQYF. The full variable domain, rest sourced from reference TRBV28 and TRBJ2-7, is DVKVTQSSRYLVKRTGEKVFLECVQDMDHENMFWYRQDPGLGLRLIYFSYDVKMKEKGDIPEGYSVSREKKERFSLILESASTNQTSMYLCASSFKVYEQYFGPGTRLTVT.

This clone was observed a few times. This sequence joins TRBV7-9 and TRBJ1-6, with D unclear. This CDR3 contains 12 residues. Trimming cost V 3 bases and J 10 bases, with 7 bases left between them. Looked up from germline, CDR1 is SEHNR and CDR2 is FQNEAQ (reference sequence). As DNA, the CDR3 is TGTGCCAGCAGCTTTGATAGGTCACCCCTCCACTTT. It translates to CASSFDRSPLHF.

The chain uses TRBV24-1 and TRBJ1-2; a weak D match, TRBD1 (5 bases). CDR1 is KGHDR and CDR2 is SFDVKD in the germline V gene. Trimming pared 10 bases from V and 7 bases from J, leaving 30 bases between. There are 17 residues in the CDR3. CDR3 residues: CATLRGRGPRGVCGYTF. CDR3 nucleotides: TGTGCCACACTTCGAGGTAGGGGTCCCCGGGGGGTCTGTGGCTACACCTTC.

Written as DNA, the CDR3 is TGTGCCAGCAGTCTAAGGACCCAAGAGACCCAGTACTTC. It translates to CASSLRTQETQYF. The chain is built from TRBV7-2 and TRBJ2-5; D not resolved. CDR1 and CDR2 (germline): SGHTA, FQGNSA. CDR3 size: 13 residues. Deletions cut 6 bases from V and 1 base from J, with 9 bases between.

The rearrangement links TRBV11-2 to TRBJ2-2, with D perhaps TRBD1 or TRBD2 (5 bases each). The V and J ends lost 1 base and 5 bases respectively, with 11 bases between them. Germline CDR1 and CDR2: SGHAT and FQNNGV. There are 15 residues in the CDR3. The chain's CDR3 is CASSLVFWGTGELFF. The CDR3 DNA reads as TGTGCCAGCAGCTTAGTCTTTTGGGGGACCGGGGAGCTGTTTTTT. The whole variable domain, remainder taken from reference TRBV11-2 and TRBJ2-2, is EAGVAQSPRYKIIEKRQSVAFWCNPISGHATLYWYQQILGQGPKLLIQFQNNGVVDDSQLPKDRFSAERLKGVDSTLKIQPAKLEDSAVYLCASSLVFWGTGELFFGEGSRLTVL.

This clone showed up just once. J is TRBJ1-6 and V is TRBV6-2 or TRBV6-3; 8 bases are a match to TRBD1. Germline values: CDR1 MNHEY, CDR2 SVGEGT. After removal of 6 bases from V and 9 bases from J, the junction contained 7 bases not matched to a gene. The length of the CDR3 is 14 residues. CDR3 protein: CASSPTGVGSPLHF. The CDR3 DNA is TGTGCCAGCAGCCCGACAGGGGTTGGTTCACCCCTCCACTTT.